This T cell receptor (beta chain) is drawn from a study of T-cell reconstitution after alpha-beta-depleted transplantation in children. Overall study results and limits: Surviving thymic progenitors and recipient T cells were the source of high TCRbeta diversity at day 60 in some patients. T-cell counts and diversity were attributed mostly to newly produced T cells one year after transplant.

Researchers prepared the TCRbeta library using unique molecular identifiers, the study reports. TCRdb re-called the PCR reads through MiXCR, storing one row per CDR3 protein. Of roughly 310,000 distinct CDR3 sequences listed, around 25% are singletons. On this clonotype itself: Its antigen is unidentified.

CDR3 length: 17 amino acids. Trimming removed 5 bases from V and 2 bases from J; junction bases left unmatched: 8. From germline, CDR1 is SEHNR and CDR2 FQNEAQ (reference sequence). The sequence was collected from a male patient aged 5 to 17 who had a stem cell transplant for acute lymphoblastic leukemia, so the T cells may come from the graft donor. The starting material was PBMCs, mostly from graft donor cells, obtained 180 days after TCRalphabeta/CD19-depleted stem cell transplant. This chain joins TRBV7-9 and TRBJ2-5, with 13 bases lining up with TRBD2. As DNA, the CDR3 is TGTGCCAGCAGCCCAGGGACTAGCGGGACCCTTCAAGAGACCCAGTACTTC. This translates into CASSPGTSGTLQETQYF.